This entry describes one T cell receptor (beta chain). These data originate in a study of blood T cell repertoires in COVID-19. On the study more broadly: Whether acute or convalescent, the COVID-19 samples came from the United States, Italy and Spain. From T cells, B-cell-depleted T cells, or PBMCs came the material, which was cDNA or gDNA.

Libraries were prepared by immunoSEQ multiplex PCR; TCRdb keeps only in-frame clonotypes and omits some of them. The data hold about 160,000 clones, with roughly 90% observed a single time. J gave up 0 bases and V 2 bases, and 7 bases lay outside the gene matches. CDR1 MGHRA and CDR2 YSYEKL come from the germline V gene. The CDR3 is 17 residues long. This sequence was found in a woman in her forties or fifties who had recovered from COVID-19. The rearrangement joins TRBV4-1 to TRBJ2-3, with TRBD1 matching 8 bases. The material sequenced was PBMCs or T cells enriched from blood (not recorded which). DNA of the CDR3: TGCGCCAGCAGCCAACCCGGACAGGGCCTTAGCACAGATACGCAGTATTTT. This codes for CASSQPGQGLSTDTQYF.